Listed below are T cell receptor beta chains from one sample, sequenced in a study of response to subunit inactivated influenza vaccine. One entry per CDR3 protein, called by TCRdb with MiXCR from the RT-PCR reads. The table has 710,000 or so distinct CDR3 sequences, approximately 15% seen once. Specimen: PBMCs from blood, collected about 12 days after vaccination. The receptors derive from a man over 45 who received an inactivated influenza vaccine. The CDR3 runs from the conserved cysteine through the conserved F or W. Each record gives: V gene, J gene, D gene, clone size, CDR3 DNA, CDR3 protein. A D gene is named only where the DNA matches it firmly. Only some rows state a clone size, as once, few, many or a class for expanded clones.

>TRBV27|TRBJ2-7|TRBD2|few
TGTGCCAGCAGTTTAAGGGAGGGACGCGAGCAGTACTTC
CASSLREGREQYF
>TRBV5-1|TRBJ2-7|-|-
TGCGCCAGCAGCTTAGACACTCAGGGCTACGAGCAGTACTTC
CASSLDTQGYEQYF
>TRBV20-1|TRBJ2-3|TRBD2|few
TGCAGTGCTACCCCGGGACTAGCGGGGACAGATACGCAGTATTTT
CSATPGLAGTDTQYF
>TRBV29-1|TRBJ2-1|-|many
TGCAGCGCCGGTCGGGCGGAGCCTCACAATGAGCAGTTCTTC
CSAGRAEPHNEQFF
>TRBV7-2|TRBJ2-3|-|few
TGTGCCAGCAGCTCTCCCTCGCCGCAGTATTTT
CASSSPSPQYF
>TRBV20-1|TRBJ1-5|-|-
TGCAGTGCTAACCGGGACAACAATCAGCCCCAGCATTTT
CSANRDNNQPQHF
>TRBV9|TRBJ2-7|-|-
TGTGCCAGCAGCGTAGCTCAACAGGGCTACGAGCAGTACTTC
CASSVAQQGYEQYF
>TRBV29-1|TRBJ1-2|-|-
TGCAGCGTTGAGGGCTTCTATGGCTACACCTTC
CSVEGFYGYTF
>TRBV7-2|TRBJ1-2|-|-
TGTGCCAGCAGCCCTGGGAGTTTGGAGGGCTACACCTTC
CASSPGSLEGYTF
>TRBV20-1|TRBJ1-6|-|-
TGCAGTGCTAGAGATCCGCGGCGCGGTAATTCACCCCTCCACTTT
CSARDPRRGNSPLHF
>TRBV18|TRBJ1-2|TRBD1|-
TGTGCCAGCTCACCTTCCGTTCCCCAGGGGGCTGGCTACACCTTC
CASSPSVPQGAGYTF
>TRBV4-3|TRBJ2-2|TRBD1|few
TGCGCCAGCAGCCAAGGGGGCAGGGGGCCGGTCGGGGAGCTGTTTTTT
CASSQGGRGPVGELFF
>TRBV20-1|TRBJ2-7|-|-
TGCAGTGCCCACGCGTGGGGGCTGTACGAGCAGTACTTC
CSAHAWGLYEQYF
>TRBV3-1|TRBJ2-2|-|-
TGTGCCAGCAGCCCTCTAGAGCTCACCGGGGAGCTGTTTTTT
CASSPLELTGELFF
>TRBV29-1|TRBJ1-3|TRBD1|few
TGCAGCGTTGATGCGACAGGGACTGGAAACACCATATATTTT
CSVDATGTGNTIYF
>TRBV9|TRBJ2-3|-|many
TGTGCCAGCAGCGTAGGGGGACAACATACGCAGTATTTT
CASSVGGQHTQYF
>TRBV11-2|TRBJ2-6|-|-
TGTGCCAGCAGACGGACAGCGATTCCCAACTACGGCTCTGGGGCCAACGTCCTGACTTTC
CASRRTAIPNYGSGANVLTF
>TRBV12-3/TRBV12-4|TRBJ1-2|-|-
TGTGCCAGCAGTGGCCGGACGGAAAACTATGGCTACACCTTC
CASSGRTENYGYTF
>TRBV29-1|TRBJ2-1|TRBD2|-
TGCAGCGTTGAGACTAGCAACAATGAGCAGTTCTTC
CSVETSNNEQFF
>TRBV5-1|TRBJ1-5|TRBD1|-
TGCGCCAGCAGCTTGTCTTCGGGACAGAACCAGCCCCAGCATTTT
CASSLSSGQNQPQHF
>TRBV4-1|TRBJ2-4|-|few
TGCGCCAGCAGCCCATTCCAGGACCGAGCCAAAAACATTCAGTACTTC
CASSPFQDRAKNIQYF
>TRBV12-3/TRBV12-4|TRBJ2-5|-|few
TGTGCCAGCAGTCAAGCACAGGGAGCCGAAACCCAGTACTTC
CASSQAQGAETQYF
>TRBV6-1|TRBJ2-7|-|few
TGTGCCAGCAGTCAGCCAGTCGGGGGCGGGGTTAGTTACGAGCAGTACTTC
CASSQPVGGGVSYEQYF
>TRBV7-2|TRBJ2-2|-|-
TGTGCCAGCAGCTCAAACACCGGAGGGACCGGGGAGCTGTTTTTT
CASSSNTGGTGELFF
>TRBV18|TRBJ2-1|TRBD1|-
TGTGCCAGCTCACAACCGGGACAGCTAGACGTCAATGAGCAGTTCTTC
CASSQPGQLDVNEQFF
>TRBV6-1|TRBJ1-2|-|-
TGTGCCAGCAGTGAAGTGGGGGTTGTGAAGTATGGCTACACCTTC
CASSEVGVVKYGYTF
>TRBV20-1|TRBJ2-5|-|few
TGCAGTGCTAGCGACGTGGGCAGGGTGGATCGAGAGACCCAGTACTTC
CSASDVGRVDRETQYF